What follows are 18 T cell receptor beta chains derived from one specimen sequenced in a study of blood T cell repertoires in COVID-19. Using immunoSEQ multiplex PCR, the repertoire was profiled, and TCRdb retains in-frame clones only, with some absent. This table holds about 250,000 clones, 65% to 90% found once. The sequenced material came from peripheral blood. All receptors come from a woman aged 70 to 79 with acute or convalescent COVID-19.

This sequence joins TRBV7-9 and TRBJ1-1; D is uncertain. Trimming removed 3 bases from V and 3 bases from J, with 11 bases in between. CDR3 length: 14 residues. CDR1 is SEHNR, CDR2 FQNEAQ, per germline (reference sequence). The CDR3 region is CASSFLVGYTEAFF. The CDR3 DNA reads TGTGCCAGCAGCTTCCTGGTTGGCTACACTGAAGCTTTCTTT.

This clone has only a few counts. The CDR3 bases are TGTGCCAGCAGACTACCACAGGGGGGTTTCGACGAGCAGTACTTC. Translating gives CASRLPQGGFDEQYF. The V and J genes are TRBV6-6 and TRBJ2-7, with 8 bases matching TRBD1. The V gene's germline CDR1 is MNHNY and CDR2 SVGAGI (reference sequence). CDR3 size: 15 residues. Trimming removed 6 bases from V and 5 bases from J; junction bases left unmatched: 12.

The chain recombines TRBV5-1 with TRBJ1-2; weak D call: TRBD1 (5 bases). V was pared by 0 bases and J by 5 bases, with 14 bases between. CDR1 and CDR2 (germline): SGHRS, YFSETQ. The CDR3 has 15 residues. The CDR3, as DNA: TGCGCCAGCAGCTTGGCCAATTCAGGGATATATGGCTACACCTTC. This codes for CASSLANSGIYGYTF.

V is TRBV7-2 and J is TRBJ1-5; possible D gene TRBD1, 5 bases. The CDR3 is 15 residues long. The germline gives CDR1 SGHTA, CDR2 FQGNSA. Trimming left V 0 bases short and J 3 bases short, with 9 bases between. Written as DNA, the CDR3 is TGTGCCAGCAGCTTAGCCGACAGACTCAATCAGCCCCAGCATTTT. As protein: CASSLADRLNQPQHF.

This chain connects TRBV11-1 to TRBJ2-1; the D gene is possibly TRBD2 (6 bases). V was cut by 2 bases and J by 7 bases, with 12 bases left in between. The CDR3 is made up of 14 amino acids. Germline values: CDR1 SGHAT, CDR2 FQDESV (reference sequence). As DNA, the CDR3 is TGTGCCAGCAGCTTATTTTCTGGGGGGAATGAGCAGTTCTTC. As protein: CASSLFSGGNEQFF.

The chain employs TRBV5-1 and TRBJ2-2, with D possibly TRBD2 on 6 matching bases. The CDR3 runs 15 residues. V lost 4 bases and J 5 bases, leaving 15 bases between the germline ends. In germline, CDR1 is SGHRS, CDR2 YFSETQ. The DNA of the CDR3 is TGCGCCAGCAGCGAGCGGGCCGGAGGGACCGGGGAGCTGTTTTTT. Translating gives CASSERAGGTGELFF.

This clone was counted only a few times. The rearrangement links TRBV6-6 to TRBJ1-2, with TRBD1 identical over 10 bases. Germline V CDR1 and CDR2: MNHNY, SVGAGI (reference sequence). The CDR3 spans 15 residues. J lost 7 bases, V lost 0 bases, and 5 bases had no gene match. Here the CDR3 DNA reads TGTGCCAGCAGTTACTCGACAGGGGGCGCGGGTGGCTACACCTTC. Residues: CASSYSTGGAGGYTF.

The V call is TRBV6-5, the J call TRBJ1-2, with 7 bases that match TRBD1. The CDR3 loop spans 15 amino acids. Germline-derived CDR1 and CDR2 are MNHEY and SVGAGI. The ends lost 0 bases at V and 1 base at J; junction bases unmatched: 2. CDR3 nucleotides: TGTGCCAGCAGTTACTCGACAGGGTATAACTATGGCTACACCTTC. It is translated as CASSYSTGYNYGYTF.

The chain couples TRBV3-1 (or the pseudogene TRBV3-2) to TRBJ1-5; D gene unclear. The V end lost 4 bases, the J end lost 7 bases, and 8 bases lay between the germline ends. Germline-derived CDR1 and CDR2 are LGHDT and YNNKEL (reference sequence). This CDR3 has 12 amino acids. CDR3 in DNA: TGTGCCAGCAGCCTCGGTCCCCAGCCCCAGCATTTT. Translated, it gives CASSLGPQPQHF.

This clone occurred once. The chain couples TRBV10-3 to TRBJ2-1; maybe TRBD2 (6 bases). Germline-derived CDR1 and CDR2 are ENHRY and SYGVKD. The CDR3 covers 16 residues. V was clipped by 3 bases and J by 10 bases, with 22 bases between them. CDR3 bases: TGTGCCATCAGTGATTCCTCTCGGAGGGGTCCCGGGGAGCAGTTCTTC. It translates to CAISDSSRRGPGEQFF.

This chain links TRBV4-3 with TRBJ2-1, with 7 bases matching TRBD1. Germline V gene sequence: CDR1 LGHNA, CDR2 YSLEER. The CDR3 has 17 amino acids. After removal of 0 bases from V and 8 bases from J, the junction contained 13 bases not matched to a gene. The CDR3 reads CASSQDLGVQGFDEQFF. As DNA, the CDR3 is TGCGCCAGCAGCCAAGATCTCGGTGTACAGGGGTTCGATGAGCAGTTCTTC.

V and J are TRBV19 and TRBJ1-5, with TRBD1 as a possible D gene (6 bases). Germline V CDR1 and CDR2: LNHDA, SQIVND (reference sequence). The CDR3 loop spans 14 amino acids. Trimming took 7 bases from V and 4 from J, leaving 14 bases between them. DNA for the CDR3: TGTGCCAGTAACGAAGGGGGTGGAAATCAGCCCCAGCATTTT. It encodes CASNEGGGNQPQHF.

This sequence joins TRBV10-2 and TRBJ1-6, with a possible D match to TRBD1 (6 bases). V was clipped by 4 bases and J by 7 bases, with 11 bases between them. Germline values: CDR1 WSHSY, CDR2 SAAADI. This CDR3 comprises 14 residues. CDR3 amino acids: CASSVATGNSPLHF. Written as DNA, the CDR3 is TGCGCCAGCAGTGTAGCCACAGGGAATTCACCCCTCCACTTT.

This clone was seen once. This chain uses TRBV7-2 with TRBJ1-6, with 9 bases lining up with TRBD1. This CDR3 comprises 14 residues. Germline loops: CDR1 SGHTA, CDR2 FQGNSA. Trimming took 8 bases from V and 6 from J; bases not matched to a gene: 5. CDR3 sequence: CASGTGQGNSPLHF. The CDR3 coding sequence is TGTGCCAGCGGGACGGGACAGGGTAATTCACCCCTCCACTTT.

Only one count was recorded for this clone. The genes are TRBV7-9 and TRBJ2-2; TRBD1 might be the D (6 bases). The germline V gene has CDR1 SEHNR and CDR2 FQNEAQ (reference sequence). This CDR3 has 16 amino acids. V lost 5 bases and J 4 bases, leaving 17 bases between the germline ends. In DNA, the CDR3 is TGTGCCAGCAGCCCGCCCCAGGGACATGTCACCGGGGAGCTGTTTTTT. Protein product: CASSPPQGHVTGELFF.

This clone was recorded a few times. The V gene is TRBV7-2, the J gene TRBJ1-2; D gene uncertain. The length of the CDR3 is 15 residues. Germline assignment: CDR1 SGHTA and CDR2 FQGNSA. Trimming removed 1 base from V and 5 bases from J, with 14 bases in between. CDR3 DNA: TGTGCCAGCAGCTTAGGAGGCCCTGGTCTTTATGGCTACACCTTC. Translation: CASSLGGPGLYGYTF.

This chain uses TRBV7-9 with TRBJ1-1; a possible D gene is TRBD1 (6 bases). V gave up 5 bases and J gave up 4 bases, with 14 bases separating them. The CDR3 has 14 amino acids. Per the germline V gene, CDR1 is SEHNR and CDR2 is FQNEAQ (reference sequence). CDR3: CASSADRRGTEAFF. The CDR3, as DNA: TGTGCCAGCAGCGCGGACAGAAGAGGCACTGAAGCTTTCTTT. Variable domain in full (rest from reference TRBV7-9 and TRBJ1-1): DTGVSQNPRHKITKRGQNVTFRCDPISEHNRLYWYRQTLGQGPEFLTYFQNEAQLEKSRLLSDRFSAERPKGSFSTLEIQRTEQGDSAMYLCASSADRRGTEAFFGQGTRLTVV.

This chain joins TRBV4-2 and TRBJ1-1; TRBD1 is a possible D gene (6 bases). The germline V and J ends were trimmed by 0 bases and 9 bases, with 17 bases remaining between them. The germline CDR1 and CDR2 sequences are LGHNA and YNFKEQ. The CDR3 length is 15 residues. CDR3 sequence: CASSQDFTGREKAFF. CDR3 bases: TGTGCCAGCAGCCAAGATTTTACAGGGAGGGAAAAAGCTTTCTTT.